The present T cell receptor beta chain was sequenced within a study of human T cells and chemical hapten exposure (dated by TCRdb to about 2021). Context from the whole study: For sensitization, 2% DPC in acetone was applied to a 2 cm by 2 cm area of upper inner arm skin. Throughout the approximately 24-week study period, patients were also given weekly therapeutic DPC doses on the scalp. The study tracked peripheral blood TCR repertoire changes in vivo during primary and secondary sensitization to the hapten diphenylcyclopropenone (DPC) in alopecia patients. Patient blood was sampled pre-sensitization (week 0) and at 2, 6 and about 24 weeks after DPC sensitization. The patient cohort, mostly female, included alopecia areata with under or over 50% scalp involvement, alopecia totalis and alopecia universalis. Patch testing was done on the upper back using Finn chambers containing 0.01% DPC, and results were scored after 6 days according to International Contact Dermatitis Research Group standards. Approximately 28 alopecia patients gave blood for TCR sequencing at one to four time points (pre-sensitization, 2, 6 and 24 weeks). The libraries were sequenced as a pool, and the TCR yield per sample differed mostly because of small variations in library volumes within the pool.

General findings and caveats noted by the study authors: Significantly more large CDR3 similarity clusters were formed by expanded TCRs than by pre-sensitization or healthy control sets, consistent with antigen-driven responses. Patch test score was positively correlated with the number of PT1 expanded TCRs, with significance at thresholds 8, 16 and 32 but not at 4. No change with DPC sensitization was found in the number of TCRs above 1 in 1000 frequency, and no evidence of global repertoire structure alterations was found. Because every patient had alopecia, a presumed autoimmune disease, the patients' immune response might differ from that of healthy individuals. After repeated subsampling, the strength of the expansion versus patch-test correlation and the threshold at which it became significant changed.

This clonotype was detected only a few times. There is no known antigen for this receptor. Per-base quality was not reported, and no clone a single base away is much larger than it. V is pruned by 5 bases and J by 2 bases, leaving 2 bases of the junction without a gene match. The germline V gene (reference sequence) yields DFQATT for CDR1 and SNEGSKA for CDR2. CDR3 length: 14 amino acids, cysteine to phenylalanine. Just CDR3 DNA is preserved here, 42 bases in frame from base 1. Receptor amplification or capture employed RACE. Sequencing was carried out with a NextSeq 500. During library preparation, unique molecular identifiers were attached to individual cDNA molecules so that TCRs could be counted in a quantitative, reproducible way. From each blood RNA sample, both TCR alpha and TCR beta chains were sequenced. Processing in the source paper ran as follows. A median of roughly 99,000 TCRs per sample was observed, with a range of about 23,224 to 690,600. V, J and CDR3 annotation of the TCR reads was carried out using the Decombinator software suite. To make PS versus PT1 abundance plots, every sample was subsampled to the same number of TCRs (28,000). TCRs were defined as expanded if absent before sensitization and observed at least eight times at the 2-week time point. In-frame beta chains were kept once TCRdb had trimmed the public reads at Q25 with fastp and called clones with MiXCR. Rows are unified per CDR3 protein, each entry keeping the most common DNA and genes. For this entry, the V and J calls and clone size follow TCRdb and not the study's own pipeline. The sample table lists roughly 88,000 distinct CDR3 sequences, around 10% of them with a count of one. The ten biggest clones cover around 3.9% of the sample.

The label giving this sample's time point can be read as: pre-sensitization, week 0. What this sample's treatment or condition label stands for: therapeutic diphenylcyclopropenone sensitization with weekly scalp DPC. Blood at each patch-test visit was drawn before the patch test was applied. Patients were eligible if aged 18 to 70, diagnosed with alopecia and judged suitable for DPC therapy, and pregnant patients were excluded. Total RNA was extracted from unfractionated whole blood collected in Tempus Blood RNA tubes. This receptor was identified in a woman between 40 and 50 years old with alopecia areata. Some clones in this sample may be carry-over from other donors' samples. The V and J genes are TRBV20-1 and TRBJ2-1, and 11 junction bases match TRBD2. The sample in question was whole blood, obtained in connection with sensitization to the hapten diphenylcyclopropenone (DPC). The DNA sequence is given as TGCAGTGCTGGTAGCGGGGGGGCCTACAATGAGCAGTTCTTC. This sequence encodes CSAGSGGAYNEQFF.